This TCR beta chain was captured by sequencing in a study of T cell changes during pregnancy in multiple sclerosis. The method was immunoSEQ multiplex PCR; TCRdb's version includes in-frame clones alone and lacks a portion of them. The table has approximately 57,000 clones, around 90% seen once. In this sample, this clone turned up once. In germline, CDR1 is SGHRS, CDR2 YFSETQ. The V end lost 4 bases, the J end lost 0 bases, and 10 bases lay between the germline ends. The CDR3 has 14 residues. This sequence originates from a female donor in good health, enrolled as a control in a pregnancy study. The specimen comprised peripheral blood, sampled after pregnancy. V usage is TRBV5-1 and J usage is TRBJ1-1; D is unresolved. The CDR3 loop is CASSQLRLNTEAFF. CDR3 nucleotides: TGCGCCAGCAGCCAACTAAGGTTGAACACTGAAGCTTTCTTT.